These 15 T cell receptor beta chains originate from one sample sequenced in a study of regulatory T cells in long-lasting Graves disease. Described time point: persistent/refractory GD, antithyroid drugs over 5 years with positive TRAb. PBMC-derived RNA was used for the TCR library. CDR3-region Arm-PCR and iRepertoire HTBI primers produced the TCR beta libraries. One entry per CDR3 protein, called by TCRdb with MiXCR from the multiplex PCR reads. The sample carries approximately 690,000 distinct CDR3 sequences, about 32% recorded once. Sequences were derived from peripheral blood mononuclear cells (PBMCs), sampled when the disease was refractory, from a patient treated with antithyroid drugs. Every receptor here comes from a female donor with Graves disease.

There are many counts of this clonotype. The V call is TRBV20-1, the J call TRBJ2-5; a possible D gene is TRBD2 (7 bases). V lost 3 bases and J lost 0, with 23 bases in between. Germline CDR1 reads DFQATT; CDR2 reads SNEGSKA (reference sequence). This CDR3 spans 18 amino acids. The CDR3 reads CSASTPGGGSGDQETQYF. The CDR3, as DNA: TGCAGTGCTAGTACCCCGGGGGGCGGATCGGGCGACCAAGAGACCCAGTACTTC.

This clonotype has ten or more counts. This rearrangement joins TRBV28 to TRBJ1-4, with a possible D match to TRBD1 (6 bases). The CDR3 consists of 14 residues. CDR1 and CDR2 (germline): MDHEN, SYDVKM. Trimming shortened V by 7 bases and J by 8 bases, and 17 bases separated the two germline ends. DNA for the CDR3: TGTGCCAGCAAGGAGGGGGGGGAAAGGGAAAAACTGTTTTTT. Its translation is CASKEGGEREKLFF.

This clonotype was counted between two and nine times. This chain uses TRBV6-2 or TRBV6-3 with TRBJ1-5; D gene uncertain. Trimming pared 3 bases from V and 1 base from J, leaving 13 bases between. The CDR3 runs to 16 residues. Looked up from germline, CDR1 is MNHEY and CDR2 is SVGEGT. The CDR3 sequence: CASSYLRVESNQPQHF. The CDR3 coding sequence is TGTGCCAGCAGTTATCTTCGGGTTGAGAGCAATCAGCCCCAGCATTTT.

This chain links TRBV13 with TRBJ1-1; TRBD1 might be the D (5 bases). CDR1 is PRHDT, CDR2 FYEKMQ, per germline (reference sequence). This CDR3 has 15 amino acids. V was trimmed by 7 bases and J by 4 bases, leaving 19 bases between them. CDR3 nucleotide sequence: TGTGCCAGCAAGACTTCTTTCCGGGGGAGCACTGAAGCTTTCTTT. It yields the protein CASKTSFRGSTEAFF.

The chain joins TRBV10-3 to TRBJ1-1; possibly TRBD1 for D (5 bases). Germline CDR1 and CDR2: ENHRY and SYGVKD. V was pared by 3 bases and J by 4 bases, with 15 bases between. The CDR3 contains 15 residues. DNA for the CDR3: TGTGCCATCAGTGATCGGGGCAGGGTGGTCACTGAAGCTTTCTTT. Translating gives CAISDRGRVVTEAFF.

The table lists this clonotype with a few counts. V and J are TRBV27 and TRBJ1-1; 7 nucleotides agree with TRBD1. The trim removed 8 bases at V and 2 bases at J, leaving 8 bases unmatched. The CDR3 sequence is 14 residues long. Germline V gene data show CDR1 as MNHEY and CDR2 as SMNVEV (reference sequence). The CDR3 DNA follows: TGTGCCAGCGCAGACAGGGTACTCAACACTGAAGCTTTCTTT. This gives the protein CASADRVLNTEAFF.

This clonotype has a count of ten or more. The chain joins TRBV2 to TRBJ2-3, with a weak D call TRBD1 (5 bases). The CDR3 length is 14 residues. CDR1 is SNHLY, CDR2 FYNNEI, per germline. The V end was cut by 7 bases, the J end by 2 bases, with 13 bases between. This CDR3 is CASNRQFPTDTQYF. CDR3 DNA: TGTGCCAGCAACCGACAGTTTCCCACAGATACGCAGTATTTT.

This clonotype showed up many times. The chain uses TRBV2 and TRBJ1-5; tentatively, D is TRBD1 (6 bases). Trimming took 7 bases from V and 7 from J, leaving 17 bases between them. CDR1 SNHLY and CDR2 FYNNEI come from the germline V gene. The CDR3 has 14 residues. The CDR3 here is CASTWDNSNQPQHF. As DNA, the CDR3 is TGTGCCAGCACCTGGGACAACTCGAACCAGCCCCAGCATTTT.

The chain uses TRBV6-1 and TRBJ1-1; D unclear. The V end was cut by 7 bases, the J end by 4 bases, with 22 bases between. This CDR3 has 16 residues. Germline V lookup: CDR1 MNHNS, CDR2 SASEGT. The CDR3 reads CASKDLQRLATTEAFF. CDR3 DNA: TGTGCCAGCAAGGACCTCCAAAGGTTGGCAACCACTGAAGCTTTCTTT.

J is TRBJ2-7 and V is TRBV7-9; D may correspond to TRBD1 or TRBD2 (5 bases each). The CDR3 is 16 residues long. The V end was cut by 4 bases, the J end by 5 bases, with 21 bases between. CDR1 is SEHNR, CDR2 FQNEAQ, per germline (reference sequence). The CDR3 region is CASSSTRKTVGNEQYF. The CDR3 DNA reads as TGTGCCAGCAGCTCCACCCGAAAGACAGTCGGGAACGAGCAGTACTTC.

The chain joins TRBV30 to TRBJ2-2; D ambiguous. The CDR3 has 13 amino acids. V shed 2 bases and J shed 0 bases, with 4 bases lying between them. Germline CDR1 GTSNPN, CDR2 SVGIG (reference sequence). CDR3 in amino acids: CAWSSTNTGELFF. CDR3 in DNA: TGTGCCTGGAGTTCCACGAACACCGGGGAGCTGTTTTTT. The whole variable domain, filled in from reference TRBV30 and TRBJ2-2, reads SQTIHQWPATLVQPVGSPLSLECTVEGTSNPNLYWYRQAAGRGLQLLFYSVGIGQISSEVPQNLSASRPQDRQFILSSKKLLLSDSGFYLCAWSSTNTGELFFGEGSRLTVL.

This clonotype occurred a few times. This sequence joins TRBV27 and TRBJ1-5; D is perhaps TRBD1 (6 bases). CDR1 MNHEY and CDR2 SMNVEV come from the germline V gene (reference sequence). This CDR3 spans 15 amino acids. The ends were cut back, 5 bases at V and 2 bases at J, with 13 bases in the middle. The CDR3 is CASSLKGVRNQPQHF. The CDR3 nucleotides read TGTGCCAGCAGTCTAAAGGGGGTTCGCAATCAGCCCCAGCATTTT.

Many counts were recorded for this clonotype. This chain uses TRBV12-3 or TRBV12-4 with TRBJ1-1; TRBD1 matches 10 bases. The CDR3 loop spans 15 amino acids. V gave up 6 bases and J gave up 4 bases; unmatched junction bases: 8. CDR3 DNA sequence: TGTGCCAGCAGACCCGGGACAGGGGTATCCACTGAAGCTTTCTTT. Translated: CASRPGTGVSTEAFF.

The chain combines TRBV11-2 with TRBJ2-7; 8 nucleotides agree with TRBD2. Trimming cost V 5 bases and J 5 bases; bases outside gene matches: 14. From germline, CDR1 is SGHAT and CDR2 FQNNGV. The CDR3 covers 16 residues. The CDR3 sequence is CASSPTRGAGVHEQYF. The CDR3 nucleotides are TGTGCCAGCAGCCCAACCCGAGGAGCGGGAGTTCACGAGCAGTACTTC.

The V and J genes are TRBV20-1 and TRBJ2-7; 7 bases are shared with TRBD2. CDR1 and CDR2 from the germline V gene are DFQATT and SNEGSKA (reference sequence). V dropped 6 bases and J dropped 2; count of bases not matched to a gene: 13. The CDR3 is 15 amino acids. The CDR3 protein is CSALEPLAVTYEQYF. The CDR3 DNA reads as TGCAGTGCCCTTGAACCCCTAGCGGTTACCTACGAGCAGTACTTC.